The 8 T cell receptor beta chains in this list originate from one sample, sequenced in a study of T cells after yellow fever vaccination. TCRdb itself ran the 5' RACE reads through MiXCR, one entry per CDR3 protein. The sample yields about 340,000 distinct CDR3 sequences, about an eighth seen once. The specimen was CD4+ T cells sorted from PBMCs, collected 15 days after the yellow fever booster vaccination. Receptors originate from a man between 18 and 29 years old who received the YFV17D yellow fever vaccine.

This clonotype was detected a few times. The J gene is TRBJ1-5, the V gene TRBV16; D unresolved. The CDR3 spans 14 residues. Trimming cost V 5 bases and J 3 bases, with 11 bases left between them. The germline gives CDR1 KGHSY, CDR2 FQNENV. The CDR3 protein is CASSVAGSNQPQHF. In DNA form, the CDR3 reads TGTGCCAGCAGCGTTGCGGGTTCCAATCAGCCCCAGCATTTT. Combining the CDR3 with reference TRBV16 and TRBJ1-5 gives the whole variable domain GEEVAQTPKHLVRGEGQKAKLYCAPIKGHSYVFWYQQVLKNEFKFLISFQNENVFDETGMPKERFSAKCLPNSPCSLEIQATKLEDSAVYFCASSVAGSNQPQHFGDGTRLSIL.

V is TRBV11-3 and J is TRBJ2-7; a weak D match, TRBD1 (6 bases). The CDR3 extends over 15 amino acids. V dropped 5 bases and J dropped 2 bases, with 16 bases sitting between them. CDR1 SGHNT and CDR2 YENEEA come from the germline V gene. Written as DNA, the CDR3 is TGTGCCAGCAGCCGATCGACAGGTCCGGCCTACGAGCAGTACTTC. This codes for CASSRSTGPAYEQYF.

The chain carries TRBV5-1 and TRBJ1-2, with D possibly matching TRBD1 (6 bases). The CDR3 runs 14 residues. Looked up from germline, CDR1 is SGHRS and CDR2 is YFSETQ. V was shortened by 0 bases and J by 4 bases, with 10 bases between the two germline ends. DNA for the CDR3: TGCGCCAGCAGCTTGGGGGGGGGCAGCTATGGCTACACCTTC. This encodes CASSLGGGSYGYTF.

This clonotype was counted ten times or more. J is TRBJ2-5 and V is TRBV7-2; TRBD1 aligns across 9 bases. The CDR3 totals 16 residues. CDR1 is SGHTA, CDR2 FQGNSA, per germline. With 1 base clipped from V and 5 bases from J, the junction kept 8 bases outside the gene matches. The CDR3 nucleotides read TGTGCCAGCAGCTTAGGAGGGACAGGGCGTCGGGAGACCCAGTACTTC. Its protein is CASSLGGTGRRETQYF.

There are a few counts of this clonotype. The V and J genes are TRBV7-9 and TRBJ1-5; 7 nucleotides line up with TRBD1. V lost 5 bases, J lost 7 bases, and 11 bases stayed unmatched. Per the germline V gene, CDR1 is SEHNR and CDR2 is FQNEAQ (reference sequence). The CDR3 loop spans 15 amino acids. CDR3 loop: CASSLTGAARQPQHF. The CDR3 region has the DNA TGTGCCAGCAGCCTCACAGGGGCGGCTAGGCAGCCCCAGCATTTT.

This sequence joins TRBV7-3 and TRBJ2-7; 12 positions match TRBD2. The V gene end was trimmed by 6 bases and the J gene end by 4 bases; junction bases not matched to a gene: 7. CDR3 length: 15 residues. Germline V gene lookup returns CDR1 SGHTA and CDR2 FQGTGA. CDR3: CASSQTSGGQYEQYF. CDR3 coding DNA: TGTGCCAGCAGTCAAACTAGCGGGGGGCAATACGAGCAGTACTTC.

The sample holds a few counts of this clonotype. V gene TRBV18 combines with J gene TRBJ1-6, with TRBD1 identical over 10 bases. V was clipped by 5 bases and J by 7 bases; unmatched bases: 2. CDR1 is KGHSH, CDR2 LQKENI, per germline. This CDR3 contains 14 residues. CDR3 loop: CASSTDRGNSPLHF. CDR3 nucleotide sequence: TGTGCCAGCTCAACGGACAGGGGGAATTCACCCCTCCACTTT.

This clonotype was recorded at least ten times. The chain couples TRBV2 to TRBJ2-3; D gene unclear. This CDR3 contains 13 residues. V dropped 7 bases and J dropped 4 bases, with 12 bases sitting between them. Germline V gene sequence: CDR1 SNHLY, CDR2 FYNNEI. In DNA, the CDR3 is TGTGCCAGCACTCGCTCGGTCGCAGATACGCAGTATTTT. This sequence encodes CASTRSVADTQYF.